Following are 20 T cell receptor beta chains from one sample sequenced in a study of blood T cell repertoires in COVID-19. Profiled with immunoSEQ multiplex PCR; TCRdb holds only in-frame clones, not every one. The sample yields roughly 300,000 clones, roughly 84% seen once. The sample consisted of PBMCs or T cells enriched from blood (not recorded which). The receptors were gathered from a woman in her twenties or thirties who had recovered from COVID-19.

DNA of the CDR3: TGTGCCAGCTCCACGGGACCAACAGGGGGGACTGAAGCTTTCTTT. Its protein product is CASSTGPTGGTEAFF. This rearrangement joins TRBV18 to TRBJ1-1, with 8 bases fitting TRBD1. Germline CDR1 is KGHSH and CDR2 is LQKENI. The CDR3 loop spans 15 amino acids. Trimming at V came to 6 bases and at J to 5 bases, leaving 11 bases not matched to a gene.

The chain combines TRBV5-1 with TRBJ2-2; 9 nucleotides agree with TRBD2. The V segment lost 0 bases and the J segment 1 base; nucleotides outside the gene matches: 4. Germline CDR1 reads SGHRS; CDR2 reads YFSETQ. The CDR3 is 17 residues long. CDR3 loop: CASSLASAGGNTGELFF. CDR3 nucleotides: TGCGCCAGCAGCTTGGCCTCAGCGGGGGGGAACACCGGGGAGCTGTTTTTT.

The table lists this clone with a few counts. Here the CDR3 DNA reads TGTGCCTGGAGCGTACAATCCTATAATTCACCCCTCCACTTT. It encodes CAWSVQSYNSPLHF. The chain uses TRBV30 and TRBJ1-6, with D unclear. V was clipped by 3 bases and J by 1 base, with 7 bases between them. Germline values: CDR1 GTSNPN, CDR2 SVGIG (reference sequence). This CDR3 contains 14 residues.

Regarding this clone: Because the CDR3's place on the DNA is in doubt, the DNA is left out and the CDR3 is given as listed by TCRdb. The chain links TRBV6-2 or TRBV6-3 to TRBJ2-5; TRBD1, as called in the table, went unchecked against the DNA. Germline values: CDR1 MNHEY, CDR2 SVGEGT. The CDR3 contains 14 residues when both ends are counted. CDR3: CASSSGQGRETQYF.

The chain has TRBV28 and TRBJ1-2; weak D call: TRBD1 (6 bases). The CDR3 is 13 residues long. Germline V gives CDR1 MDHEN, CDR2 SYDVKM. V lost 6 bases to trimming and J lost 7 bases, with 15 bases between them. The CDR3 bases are TGTGCCAGCAGAGTACAGGGAAGAGGTGGCTACACCTTC. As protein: CASRVQGRGGYTF.

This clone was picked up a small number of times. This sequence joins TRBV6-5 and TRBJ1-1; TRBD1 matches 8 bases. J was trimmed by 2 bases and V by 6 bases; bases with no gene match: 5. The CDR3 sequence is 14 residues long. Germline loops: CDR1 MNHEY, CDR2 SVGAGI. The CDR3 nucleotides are TGTGCCAGCAGCCTCGACAGGGGAAACACTGAAGCTTTCTTT. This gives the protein CASSLDRGNTEAFF.

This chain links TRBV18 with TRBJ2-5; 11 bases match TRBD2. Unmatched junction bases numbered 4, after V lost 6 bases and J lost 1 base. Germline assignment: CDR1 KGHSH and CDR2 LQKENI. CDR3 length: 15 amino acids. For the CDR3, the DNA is TGTGCCAGCTCCCGACTAGCGGGGTTCCAAGAGACCCAGTACTTC. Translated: CASSRLAGFQETQYF.

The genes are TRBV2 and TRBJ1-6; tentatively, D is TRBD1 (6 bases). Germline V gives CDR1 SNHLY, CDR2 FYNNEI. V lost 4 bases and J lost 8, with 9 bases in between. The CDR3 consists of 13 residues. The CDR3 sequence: CASSVQGYSPLHF. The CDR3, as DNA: TGTGCCAGCAGTGTCCAGGGGTATTCACCCCTCCACTTT. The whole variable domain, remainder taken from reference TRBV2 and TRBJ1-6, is EPEVTQTPSHQVTQMGQEVILRCVPISNHLYFYWYRQILGQKVEFLVSFYNNEISEKSEIFDDQFSVERPDGSNFTLKIRSTKLEDSAMYFCASSVQGYSPLHFGNGTRLTVT.

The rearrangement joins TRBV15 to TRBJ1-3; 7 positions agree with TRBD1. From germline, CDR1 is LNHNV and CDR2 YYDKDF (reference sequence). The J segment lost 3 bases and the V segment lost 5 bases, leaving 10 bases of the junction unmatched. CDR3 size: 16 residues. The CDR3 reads CATSSPPTGYGNTIYF. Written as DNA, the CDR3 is TGTGCCACCAGCTCTCCTCCGACAGGGTATGGAAACACCATATATTTT.

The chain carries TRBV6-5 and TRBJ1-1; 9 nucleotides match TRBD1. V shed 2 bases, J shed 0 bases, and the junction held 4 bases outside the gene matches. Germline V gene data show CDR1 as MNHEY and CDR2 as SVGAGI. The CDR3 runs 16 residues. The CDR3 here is CASSYLNRGLNTEAFF. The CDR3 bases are TGTGCCAGCAGTTACCTAAACAGGGGGCTGAACACTGAAGCTTTCTTT.

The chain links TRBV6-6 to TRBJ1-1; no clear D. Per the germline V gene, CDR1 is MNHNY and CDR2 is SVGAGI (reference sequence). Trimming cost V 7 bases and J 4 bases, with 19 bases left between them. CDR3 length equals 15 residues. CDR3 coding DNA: TGTGCCAGCACCTATGGGCCAGTCCAAAGCACTGAAGCTTTCTTT. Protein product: CASTYGPVQSTEAFF.

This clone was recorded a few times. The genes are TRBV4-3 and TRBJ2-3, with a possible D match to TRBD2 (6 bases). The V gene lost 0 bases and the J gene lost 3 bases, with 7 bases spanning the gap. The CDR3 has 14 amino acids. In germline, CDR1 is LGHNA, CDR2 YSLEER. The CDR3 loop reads CASSQEGGTDTQYF. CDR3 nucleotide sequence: TGCGCCAGCAGCCAAGAGGGGGGAACAGATACGCAGTATTTT.

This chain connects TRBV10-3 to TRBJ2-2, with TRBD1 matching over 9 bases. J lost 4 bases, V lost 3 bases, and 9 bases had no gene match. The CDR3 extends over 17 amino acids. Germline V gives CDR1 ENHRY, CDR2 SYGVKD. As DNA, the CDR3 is TGTGCCATCAGTGACACCGGGACAGGGTCTATCACCGGGGAGCTGTTTTTT. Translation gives CAISDTGTGSITGELFF.

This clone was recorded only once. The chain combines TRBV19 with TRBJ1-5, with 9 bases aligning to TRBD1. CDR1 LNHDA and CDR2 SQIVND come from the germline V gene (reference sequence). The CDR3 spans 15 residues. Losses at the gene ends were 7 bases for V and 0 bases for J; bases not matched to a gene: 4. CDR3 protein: CASIRTGDSNQPQHF. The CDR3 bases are TGTGCCAGTATCAGGACAGGGGATAGCAATCAGCCCCAGCATTTT.

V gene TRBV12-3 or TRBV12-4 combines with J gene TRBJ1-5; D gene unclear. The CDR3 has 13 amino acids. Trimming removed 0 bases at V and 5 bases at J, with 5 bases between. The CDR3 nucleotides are TGTGCCAGCAGTTTAGCGCCGGATCAGCCCCAGCATTTT. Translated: CASSLAPDQPQHF.

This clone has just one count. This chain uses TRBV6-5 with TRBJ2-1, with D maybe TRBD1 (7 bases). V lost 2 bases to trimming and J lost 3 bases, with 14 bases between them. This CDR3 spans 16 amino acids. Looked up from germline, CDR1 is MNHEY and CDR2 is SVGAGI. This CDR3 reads CASSYLTGRFYNEQFF. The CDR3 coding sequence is TGTGCCAGCAGTTACCTGACAGGGAGGTTCTACAATGAGCAGTTCTTC.

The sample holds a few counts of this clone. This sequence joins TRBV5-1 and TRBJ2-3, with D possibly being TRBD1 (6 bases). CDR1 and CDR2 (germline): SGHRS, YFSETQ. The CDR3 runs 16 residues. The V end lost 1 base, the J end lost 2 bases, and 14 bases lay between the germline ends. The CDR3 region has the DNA TGCGCCAGCAGCTTGTCGGGACAAATACTCACAGATACGCAGTATTTT. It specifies CASSLSGQILTDTQYF.

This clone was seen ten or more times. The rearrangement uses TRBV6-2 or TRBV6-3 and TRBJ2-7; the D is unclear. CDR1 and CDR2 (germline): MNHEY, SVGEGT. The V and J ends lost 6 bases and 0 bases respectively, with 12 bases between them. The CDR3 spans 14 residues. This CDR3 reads CASSPSAASYEQYF. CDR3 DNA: TGTGCCAGCAGCCCCTCGGCGGCCTCCTACGAGCAGTACTTC.

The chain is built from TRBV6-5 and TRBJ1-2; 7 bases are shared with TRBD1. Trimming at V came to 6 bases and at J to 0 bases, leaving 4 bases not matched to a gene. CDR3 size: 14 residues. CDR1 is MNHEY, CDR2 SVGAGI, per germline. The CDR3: CASSYDRANYGYTF. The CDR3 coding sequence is TGTGCCAGCAGCTACGACAGGGCTAACTATGGCTACACCTTC.

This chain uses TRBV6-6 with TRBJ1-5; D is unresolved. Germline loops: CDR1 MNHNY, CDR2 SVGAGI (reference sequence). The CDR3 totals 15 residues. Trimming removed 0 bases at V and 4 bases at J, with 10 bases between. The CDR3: CASSYSRGNNQPQHF. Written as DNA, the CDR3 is TGTGCCAGCAGTTACTCGAGAGGAAATAATCAGCCCCAGCATTTT.